This TCR beta chain is from a study of OX40 agonist ivuxolimab in advanced cancers. Exclusion applied to patients with autoimmune disease history or systemic immunosuppression. CDR1 SNHLY and CDR2 FYNNEI come from the germline V gene. The CDR3 extends over 12 amino acids. V lost 6 bases and J lost 4, with 8 bases in between. Clones were sequenced by immunoSEQ multiplex PCR, and TCRdb holds only the in-frame ones, with some missing. Here the sample spans some 74,000 clones, more than 90% being singletons. The chain links TRBV2 to TRBJ2-3, with D perhaps assigned TRBD1 or TRBD2 (5 bases each). The source is an adult with an advanced solid tumor such as melanoma, head and neck, liver or kidney cancer. The material was CD4+ or CD8+ T cells sorted from blood, obtained in a trial of the OX40 agonist ivuxolimab. The CDR3 nucleotides are TGTGCCAGCAGGGGACGGGCAGATACGCAGTATTTT. Translated: CASRGRADTQYF.